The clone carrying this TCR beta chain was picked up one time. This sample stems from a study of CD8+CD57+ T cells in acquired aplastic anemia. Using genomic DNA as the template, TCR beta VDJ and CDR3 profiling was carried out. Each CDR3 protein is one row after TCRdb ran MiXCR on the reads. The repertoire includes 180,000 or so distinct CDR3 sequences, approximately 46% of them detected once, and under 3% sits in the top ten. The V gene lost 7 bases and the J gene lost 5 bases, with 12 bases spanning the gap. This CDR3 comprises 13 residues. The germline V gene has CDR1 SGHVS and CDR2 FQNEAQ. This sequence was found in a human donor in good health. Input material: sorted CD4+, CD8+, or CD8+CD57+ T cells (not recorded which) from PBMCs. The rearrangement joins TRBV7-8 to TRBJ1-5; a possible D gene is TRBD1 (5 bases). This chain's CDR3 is CASTTQGDQPQHF. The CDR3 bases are TGTGCCAGCACCACCCAGGGAGATCAGCCCCAGCATTTT.